The table lists the clone carrying this TCR beta chain with a few counts. The antigen remains undetermined. This sample is drawn from a study of T cell repertoires in cytomegalovirus infection. About the study: Epitope selection comprised recently identified HLA-C-restricted CMV epitopes and well-studied HLA-B-restricted CMV epitopes. TCR beta signatures that were public indicated CMV infection and matching HLA type.

Findings and limits, study-wide: Totalled public TCR beta family frequency picked out people who carried CMV plus the relevant HLA. In two of eight donors, the top clonotype was HLA-C-restricted CMV-specific.

This CDR3 has 22 amino acids. Germline CDR1 is SGHAT and CDR2 is FQNNGV. Trimming cost V 2 bases and J 2 bases; bases outside gene matches: 21. In TCRdb, the reads were re-called with MiXCR into one record per CDR3 protein. The repertoire holds over 250,000 distinct CDR3 sequences, less than 25% seen once, with roughly 19% in the top ten. The chain is built from TRBV11-2 and TRBJ2-3, with 11 positions matching TRBD2. The source is a human donor in good health (CMV status not recorded). Some clones in this sample may be carry-over from other donors' samples. This specimen was cultured PBMCs, taken from culture after CMV antigen stimulation. The CDR3 sequence is CASSLRGGGLAGPTSTTDTQYF. CDR3 in DNA: TGTGCCAGCAGCTTAAGGGGAGGAGGACTAGCGGGCCCTACGTCCACCACAGATACGCAGTATTTT.